This entry is about one TCR beta chain. Its antigen is still unknown. Trimming stripped 5 bases from V and 3 bases from J, with 4 bases between. Germline CDR1 reads MNHEY; CDR2 reads SMNVEV (reference sequence). This CDR3 contains 11 residues. Relapse after autologous stem cell transplantation occurred in every patient, and brentuximab vedotin exposure varied. The data derive from a study of PD-1 blockade in classical Hodgkin lymphoma. Whole-study findings and limits: At C4D1, TCR diversity had climbed significantly for CD4+ cells, though not for CD8+ cells.

Some clones are missing from TCRdb's copy, which holds only in-frame ones; the method was immunoSEQ multiplex PCR. The table has 45,000 to 50,000 clones, over 70% seen once. The TCR originated in a human donor with classical Hodgkin lymphoma. The genes are TRBV27 and TRBJ1-2; D unresolved. The sequences come from peripheral blood mononuclear cells (PBMCs), collected before the second cycle of nivolumab. The CDR3 sequence: CASSDYYGYTF. The CDR3 region has the DNA TGTGCCAGCAGTGACTACTATGGCTACACCTTC.